This T cell receptor (beta chain) was sequenced for a study of identical twins. Study conclusions and caveats: Where beta out-of-frame sequences were concerned, excess twin sharing was weaker.

TCRdb analysed the 5' RACE reads with MiXCR anew, one entry per CDR3 protein. This table has about 690,000 distinct CDR3 sequences, 21% appearing once. This clonotype was counted a few times. Its matching antigen is unknown. Looked up from germline, CDR1 is MNHEY and CDR2 is SVGEGT. This CDR3 is 14 amino acids long. Trimming cost V 7 bases and J 13 bases; bases outside gene matches: 8. Another study also made use of these data, one on T cells expressing NK-cell markers.

This chain links TRBV6-2 or TRBV6-3 with TRBJ2-1, with TRBD2 identical over 15 bases. This TCR was recovered from a woman under 30 in good health. Sequenced: PBMCs. DNA of the CDR3: TGTGCCAGCACCCCCGGACTAGCGGGAGGGGGACAGTTCTTC. Its protein is CASTPGLAGGGQFF.